The present T cell receptor beta chain was sequenced within a study of blood T cell repertoires in COVID-19. Study-wide background: Samples of COVID-19 (acute and convalescent) were obtained from the United States, Italy and Spain. From T cells, B-cell-depleted T cells, or PBMCs came the material, which was cDNA or gDNA.

This CDR3 spans 19 amino acids. From germline, CDR1 is KGHSH and CDR2 LQKENI. V shed 2 bases and J shed 0 bases, with 17 bases lying between them. Source study methods: It was from reference gene primer amplification that nucleated cell counts were estimated. The method was immunoSEQ multiplex PCR; TCRdb's version includes in-frame clones alone and lacks a portion of them. Clonal size and the V and J genes are those of that table, whereas D and trimming came from the DNA. Among about 150,000 clones, approximately 85% were seen once, and the ten largest hold less than 10%. Seattle's enrolled individuals joined amid active infection and were then monitored longitudinally.

V is TRBV18 and J is TRBJ2-6; D is uncertain. This clonotype originated in a woman aged 60-75 years with COVID-19, enrolled during active disease. The material sequenced was peripheral blood. The CDR3 DNA reads as TGTGCCAGCTCACCAGCGGCAGCAAGCTTCCTCTCTGGGGCCAACGTCCTGACTTTC. It encodes CASSPAAASFLSGANVLTF.